These 25 T cell receptor beta chains were all obtained from the same sample, sequenced in a study of cytomegalovirus exposure and HLA in healthy donors. Only in-frame clones appear in the TCRdb table, and some are missing; sequencing was by immunoSEQ multiplex PCR. Of tens of thousands of clones listed, about 96% are singletons. Specimen: PBMCs. The receptors shown here come from a man aged 18 to 30 in good health and CMV-seropositive.

The V and J genes are TRBV15 and TRBJ2-1, with no clear D. CDR3 length: 17 residues. The V gene lost 1 base and the J gene lost 2 bases, with 15 bases spanning the gap. CDR1 is LNHNV and CDR2 is YYDKDF in the germline V gene (reference sequence). Written as DNA, the CDR3 is TGTGCCACCAGCAGAGGCTTAGGTCGCGGCGCCTACAATGAGCAGTTCTTC. Protein: CATSRGLGRGAYNEQFF.

This sequence joins TRBV10-1 and TRBJ1-3, with a tentative D call TRBD1 (6 bases). This CDR3 is 15 amino acids long. CDR1 and CDR2 (germline): WNHNN, SYGVQD (reference sequence). V was pared by 2 bases and J by 0 bases, with 8 bases between. The CDR3 sequence: CASSEADSSGNTIYF. The CDR3 DNA follows: TGCGCCAGCAGTGAGGCGGACAGCTCTGGAAACACCATATATTTT.

The chain employs TRBV5-5 and TRBJ2-3; the match to TRBD2 covers 10 bases. There are 16 residues in the CDR3. The germline V gene encodes CDR1 SGHKS and CDR2 YYEKEE (reference sequence). The trim removed 2 bases at V and 6 bases at J, leaving 9 bases unmatched. The DNA for the CDR3 is TGTGCCAGCAGCTTTTATCTAGCGGGAGAGGCCGATACGCAGTATTTT. It codes for CASSFYLAGEADTQYF.

J is TRBJ1-1 and V is TRBV18; maybe TRBD1 (5 bases). The CDR3 is 13 residues long. Germline V CDR1 and CDR2: KGHSH, LQKENI. V was shortened by 3 bases and J by 11 bases, with 16 bases between the two germline ends. In DNA, the CDR3 is TGTGCCAGCTCACCCGACGGTACCCGGGGGGCTTTCTTT. Protein sequence: CASSPDGTRGAFF.

The chain has TRBV5-1 and TRBJ1-3; TRBD1 matches 7 bases. CDR1 SGHRS and CDR2 YFSETQ come from the germline V gene. V trimming: 3 bases; J trimming: 0 bases; junction bases outside the gene matches: 9. This CDR3 has 17 amino acids. This CDR3 is CASSSWDRAHSGNTIYF. CDR3 coding DNA: TGCGCCAGCAGCTCGTGGGACAGAGCTCACTCTGGAAACACCATATATTTT.

The rearrangement joins TRBV18 to TRBJ1-3; D gene unclear. The CDR3 length is 14 residues. Germline lookup yields CDR1 KGHSH and CDR2 LQKENI. The V end lost 6 bases, the J end lost 4 bases, and 13 bases lay between the germline ends. DNA of the CDR3: TGTGCCAGCTCCTCGGTCGACACCGGAAACACCATATATTTT. Residues: CASSSVDTGNTIYF. Looking up the rest from reference TRBV18 and TRBJ1-3 gives the full variable domain: NAGVMQNPRHLVRRRGQEARLRCSPMKGHSHVYWYRQLPEEGLKFMVYLQKENIIDESGMPKERFSAEFPKEGPSILRIQQVVRGDSAAYFCASSSVDTGNTIYFGEGSWLTVV.

V is TRBV5-6 and J is TRBJ1-5, with a weak D call TRBD1 (5 bases). The CDR3 sequence is 19 residues long. V was cut by 0 bases and J by 0 bases, with 19 bases left in between. Germline lookup yields CDR1 SGHDT and CDR2 YYEEEE. The CDR3 is CASSLAKDGGRGSNQPQHF. CDR3 DNA sequence: TGTGCCAGCAGCTTGGCTAAGGACGGGGGGAGAGGTAGCAATCAGCCCCAGCATTTT.

This chain uses TRBV7-6 with TRBJ2-7, with 11 nucleotides matching TRBD2. This CDR3 is built from 15 residues. Germline V lookup: CDR1 SGHVS, CDR2 FNYEAQ. The V and J ends lost 5 bases and 5 bases, in that order; junction bases with no gene match: 8. CDR3 loop: CASSRIAGGIHEQYF. CDR3 in DNA: TGTGCCAGCAGCCGGATAGCGGGAGGGATCCACGAGCAGTACTTC. Full variable domain (missing parts from reference TRBV7-6 and TRBJ2-7): GAGVSQSPRYKVTKRGQDVALRCDPISGHVSLYWYRQALGQGPEFLTYFNYEAQQDKSGLPNDRFSAERPEGSISTLTIQRTEQRDSAMYRCASSRIAGGIHEQYFGPGTRLTVT.

The rearrangement uses TRBV5-4 and TRBJ1-3; TRBD1 aligns across 11 bases. This CDR3 has 15 residues. Germline V lookup: CDR1 SGHNT, CDR2 YYREEE (reference sequence). Trimming cost V 5 bases and J 2 bases; bases outside gene matches: 3. CDR3 region: CASSSGQGAGNTIYF. CDR3 nucleotides: TGTGCCAGCAGTTCGGGACAGGGGGCTGGAAACACCATATATTTT.

The chain has TRBV4-1 and TRBJ1-3; 10 positions agree with TRBD1. The CDR3 extends over 15 amino acids. Germline V gene lookup returns CDR1 MGHRA and CDR2 YSYEKL. V shed 3 bases and J 4 bases; nucleotides not matched to a gene: 3. CDR3 nucleotides: TGCGCCAGCAGCCAGTTGGACAGGGGGGGAAACACCATATATTTT. This gives the protein CASSQLDRGGNTIYF.

The chain combines TRBV5-6 with TRBJ1-5, with 7 positions matching TRBD1. V gave up 4 bases and J gave up 1 base; unmatched junction bases: 8. Germline V gene lookup returns CDR1 SGHDT and CDR2 YYEEEE. The CDR3 sequence is 16 residues long. CDR3 in DNA: TGTGCCAGCAGCCGTTTTACAGGGGCAAGCAATCAGCCCCAGCATTTT. This translates into CASSRFTGASNQPQHF.

The chain links TRBV10-3 to TRBJ1-3, with a tentative D call TRBD1 (5 bases). Trimming took off 7 bases at V and 2 bases at J, with 18 bases between the two ends. CDR1 and CDR2 (germline): ENHRY, SYGVKD. The CDR3 spans 16 residues. CDR3 loop: CAIKSPGRAAGNTIYF. CDR3 DNA sequence: TGTGCCATCAAGTCTCCCGGCAGGGCCGCTGGAAACACCATATATTTT.

The gene calls are TRBV18 and TRBJ1-2, with TRBD1 matching over 7 bases. The CDR3 runs to 13 residues. Germline V CDR1 and CDR2: KGHSH, LQKENI. The junction had 0 bases not matched to a gene; V was cut back by 3 bases and J by 2 bases. For the CDR3, the DNA is TGTGCCAGCTCACCGGACAGGAACTATGGCTACACCTTC. The encoded protein is CASSPDRNYGYTF. Full variable domain (outside the CDR3, taken from reference TRBV18 and TRBJ1-2): NAGVMQNPRHLVRRRGQEARLRCSPMKGHSHVYWYRQLPEEGLKFMVYLQKENIIDESGMPKERFSAEFPKEGPSILRIQQVVRGDSAAYFCASSPDRNYGYTFGSGTRLTVV.

The chain uses TRBV2 and TRBJ1-5; D possibly corresponds to TRBD1 (6 bases). Germline CDR1 and CDR2: SNHLY and FYNNEI. Between the trimmed V and J ends, which lost 6 bases and 1 base, there was a span of 16 bases. This CDR3 region has 16 residues. CDR3 in amino acids: CASRSRDTGSNQPQHF. The DNA of the CDR3 is TGTGCCAGCAGGTCCCGGGACACGGGGAGCAATCAGCCCCAGCATTTT.

The J gene is TRBJ2-5, the V gene TRBV5-6; the match to TRBD2 covers 8 bases. This CDR3 has 15 amino acids. Trimming removed 4 bases from V and 0 bases from J; junction bases left unmatched: 5. CDR1 SGHDT and CDR2 YYEEEE come from the germline V gene. The CDR3 bases are TGTGCCAGCAGCCATAGCGGGGCGTACCAAGAGACCCAGTACTTC. Encoded protein: CASSHSGAYQETQYF.

The chain joins TRBV7-2 to TRBJ2-7; D is perhaps TRBD2 (5 bases). The germline CDR1 and CDR2 sequences are SGHTA and FQGNSA. The CDR3 covers 13 residues. Trimming removed 5 bases from V and 3 bases from J, with 11 bases in between. The CDR3 region is CASSTRVRYEQYF. CDR3 DNA sequence: TGTGCCAGCAGCACGCGGGTGCGCTACGAGCAGTACTTC.

The chain has TRBV7-9 and TRBJ2-5; TRBD1 agrees at 8 bases. With V trimmed by 4 bases and J by 7 bases, 11 bases remained unmatched. Germline values: CDR1 SEHNR, CDR2 FQNEAQ (reference sequence). The CDR3 sequence is 15 residues long. The CDR3 DNA follows: TGTGCCAGCAGCTCATCGAGGGTTCAGGGGGCGACCCAGTACTTC. Translated, it gives CASSSSRVQGATQYF.

V is TRBV5-1 and J is TRBJ2-3; D not resolved. This CDR3 has 13 amino acids. V lost 0 bases and J 4 bases, leaving 6 bases between the germline ends. Looked up from germline, CDR1 is SGHRS and CDR2 is YFSETQ. In nucleotides, the CDR3 is TGCGCCAGCAGCTTGGCAGCGCCAGATACGCAGTATTTT. Residues: CASSLAAPDTQYF.

The CDR3 sequence is CASSQGRGVNEQFF. The CDR3 nucleotides read TGCGCCAGCAGCCAAGGGCGGGGTGTGAATGAGCAGTTCTTC. J is TRBJ2-1 and V is TRBV4-1; D might be TRBD2 (6 bases). Trimming shortened V by 1 base and J by 7 bases, and 11 bases separated the two germline ends. The CDR3 runs 14 residues. Germline V gene sequence: CDR1 MGHRA, CDR2 YSYEKL.

The chain couples TRBV6-5 to TRBJ1-4, with 10 nucleotides matching TRBD1. The V gene end was trimmed by 5 bases and the J gene end by 6 bases; junction bases not matched to a gene: 3. Germline-derived CDR1 and CDR2 are MNHEY and SVGAGI. This CDR3 contains 14 residues. The CDR3 is CASSMTGGDEKLFF. The CDR3 region has the DNA TGTGCCAGCAGTATGACAGGGGGCGATGAAAAACTGTTTTTT.

The chain joins TRBV9 to TRBJ1-3; 10 bases line up with TRBD1. There are 17 residues in the CDR3. Germline loops: CDR1 SGDLS, CDR2 YYNGEE. The junction had 8 bases not matched to a gene; V was cut back by 4 bases and J by 1 base. CDR3 bases: TGTGCCAGCAGCTCGACGGACAGGGGGGAATCTGGAAACACCATATATTTT. Translated: CASSSTDRGESGNTIYF.

This sequence joins TRBV5-1 and TRBJ1-2, with TRBD1 identical over 7 bases. Per germline, CDR1 SGHRS and CDR2 YFSETQ. Trimming at V came to 0 bases and at J to 5 bases, leaving 4 bases not matched to a gene. There are 14 residues in the CDR3. CDR3 DNA sequence: TGCGCCAGCAGCTTGGGGGACAGCCTATATGGCTACACCTTC. Encoded protein: CASSLGDSLYGYTF.

CDR3 sequence (DNA): TGCGCCAGCAGCCAAGATGGGAAGGAGCGGGATTCAAACAATGAGCAGTTCTTC. This encodes CASSQDGKERDSNNEQFF. The chain joins TRBV4-1 to TRBJ2-1; TRBD2 matches 7 bases. Germline loops: CDR1 MGHRA, CDR2 YSYEKL. This CDR3 has 18 residues. V was clipped by 0 bases and J by 5 bases; unmatched bases: 13.

The chain links TRBV4-1 to TRBJ1-5, with a tentative D call TRBD1 (6 bases). The germline V and J ends were trimmed by 4 bases and 6 bases, with 16 bases remaining between them. The CDR3 spans 15 residues. Germline-derived CDR1 and CDR2 are MGHRA and YSYEKL. The CDR3 protein is CASSPYEGESQPQHF. The CDR3 region has the DNA TGCGCCAGCAGCCCGTATGAGGGGGAGTCTCAGCCCCAGCATTTT.

J is TRBJ2-7 and V is TRBV9, with a possible D match to TRBD2 (5 bases). V shed 2 bases and J shed 3 bases, with 9 bases lying between them. CDR3 length: 13 residues. CDR1 is SGDLS, CDR2 YYNGEE, per germline. CDR3 in DNA: TGTGCCAGCAGCGTCTCTAGCAGCTACGAGCAGTACTTC. This sequence encodes CASSVSSSYEQYF.